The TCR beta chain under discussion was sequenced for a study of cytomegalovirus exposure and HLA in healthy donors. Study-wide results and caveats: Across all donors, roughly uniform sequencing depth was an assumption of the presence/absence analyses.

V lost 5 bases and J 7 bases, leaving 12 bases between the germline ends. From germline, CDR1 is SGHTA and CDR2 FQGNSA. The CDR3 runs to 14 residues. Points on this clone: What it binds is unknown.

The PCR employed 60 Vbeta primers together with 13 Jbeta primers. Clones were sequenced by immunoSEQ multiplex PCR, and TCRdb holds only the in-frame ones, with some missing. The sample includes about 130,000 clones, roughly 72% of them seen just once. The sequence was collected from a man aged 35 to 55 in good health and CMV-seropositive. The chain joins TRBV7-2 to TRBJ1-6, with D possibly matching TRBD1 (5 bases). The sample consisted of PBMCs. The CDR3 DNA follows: TGTGCCAGCAGCCGGGGGACGGAGAATTCACCCCTCCACTTT. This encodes CASSRGTENSPLHF.